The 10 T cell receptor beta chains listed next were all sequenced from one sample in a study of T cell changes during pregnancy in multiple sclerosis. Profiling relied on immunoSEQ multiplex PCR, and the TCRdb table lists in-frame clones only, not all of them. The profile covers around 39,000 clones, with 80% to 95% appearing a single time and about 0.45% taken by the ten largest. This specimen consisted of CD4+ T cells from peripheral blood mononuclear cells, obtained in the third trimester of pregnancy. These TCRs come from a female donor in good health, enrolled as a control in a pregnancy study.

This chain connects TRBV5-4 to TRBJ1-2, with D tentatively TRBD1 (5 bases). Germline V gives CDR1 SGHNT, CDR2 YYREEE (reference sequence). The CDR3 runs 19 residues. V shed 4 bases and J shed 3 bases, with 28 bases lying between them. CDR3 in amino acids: CASSPGVAGPGRVYYGYTF. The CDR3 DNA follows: TGTGCCAGCAGCCCGGGGGTCGCAGGACCAGGGAGGGTCTACTATGGCTACACCTTC.

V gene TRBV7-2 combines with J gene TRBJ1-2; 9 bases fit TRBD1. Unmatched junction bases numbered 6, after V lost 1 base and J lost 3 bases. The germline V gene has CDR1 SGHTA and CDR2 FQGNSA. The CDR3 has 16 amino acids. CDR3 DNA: TGTGCCAGCAGCTTAGGGACAGGGGCGATATACTATGGCTACACCTTC. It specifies CASSLGTGAIYYGYTF.

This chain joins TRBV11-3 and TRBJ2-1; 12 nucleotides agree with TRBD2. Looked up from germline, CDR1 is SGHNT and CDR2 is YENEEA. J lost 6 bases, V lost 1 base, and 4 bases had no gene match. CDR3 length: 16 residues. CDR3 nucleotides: TGTGCCAGCAGCTTAGGGCTAGCGGGGGGGGTCAATGAGCAGTTCTTC. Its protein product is CASSLGLAGGVNEQFF.

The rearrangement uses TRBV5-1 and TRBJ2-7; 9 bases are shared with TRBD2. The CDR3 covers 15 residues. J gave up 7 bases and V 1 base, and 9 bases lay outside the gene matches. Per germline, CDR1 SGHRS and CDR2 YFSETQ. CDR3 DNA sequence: TGCGCCAGCAGCTTGAAGCGGGGGGTTGTTTCTGAGCAGTACTTC. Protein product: CASSLKRGVVSEQYF.

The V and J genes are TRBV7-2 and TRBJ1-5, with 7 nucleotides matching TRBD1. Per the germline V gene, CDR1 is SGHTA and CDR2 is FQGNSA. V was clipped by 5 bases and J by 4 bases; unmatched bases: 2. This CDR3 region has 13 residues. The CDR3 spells CASSDRVNQPQHF. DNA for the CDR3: TGTGCCAGCAGCGACAGGGTAAATCAGCCCCAGCATTTT.

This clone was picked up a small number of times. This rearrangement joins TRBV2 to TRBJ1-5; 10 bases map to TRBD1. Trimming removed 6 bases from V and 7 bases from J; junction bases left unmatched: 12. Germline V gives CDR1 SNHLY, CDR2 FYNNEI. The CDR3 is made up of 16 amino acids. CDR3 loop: CASSGAGTGVRQPQHF. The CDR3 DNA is TGTGCCAGCAGCGGAGCCGGGACAGGGGTACGGCAGCCCCAGCATTTT. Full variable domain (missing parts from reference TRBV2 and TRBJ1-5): EPEVTQTPSHQVTQMGQEVILRCVPISNHLYFYWYRQILGQKVEFLVSFYNNEISEKSEIFDDQFSVERPDGSNFTLKIRSTKLEDSAMYFCASSGAGTGVRQPQHFGDGTRLSIL.

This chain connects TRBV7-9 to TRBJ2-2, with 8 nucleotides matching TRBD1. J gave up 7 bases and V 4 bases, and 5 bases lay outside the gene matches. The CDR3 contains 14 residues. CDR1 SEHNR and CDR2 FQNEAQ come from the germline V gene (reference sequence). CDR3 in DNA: TGTGCCAGCAGCTGGACAGGGCGCGGCGGGGAGCTGTTTTTT. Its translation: CASSWTGRGGELFF.

CDR3 region: CASSQVQTGGHQPQHF. The CDR3 DNA follows: TGCGCCAGCAGCCAAGTTCAAACAGGGGGCCATCAGCCCCAGCATTTT. The rearrangement links TRBV4-1 to TRBJ1-5; 9 bases match TRBD1. Germline CDR1 MGHRA, CDR2 YSYEKL. There are 16 residues in the CDR3. The V gene end was trimmed by 1 base and the J gene end by 5 bases; junction bases not matched to a gene: 6.

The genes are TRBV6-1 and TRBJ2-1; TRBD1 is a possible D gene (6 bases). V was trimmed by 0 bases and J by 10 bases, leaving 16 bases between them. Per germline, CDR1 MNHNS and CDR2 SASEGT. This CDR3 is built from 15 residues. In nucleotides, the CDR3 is TGTGCCAGCAGTGAAGCGGGACAAGGTCCTAGAGAGCAGTTCTTC. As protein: CASSEAGQGPREQFF.

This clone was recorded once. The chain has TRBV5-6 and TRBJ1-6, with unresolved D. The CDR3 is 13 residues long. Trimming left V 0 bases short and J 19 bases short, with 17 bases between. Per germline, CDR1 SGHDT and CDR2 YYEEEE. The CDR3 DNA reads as TGTGCCAGCAGCTTGGGGCGGACGGGAGGGTTTCACTTT. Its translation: CASSLGRTGGFHF.